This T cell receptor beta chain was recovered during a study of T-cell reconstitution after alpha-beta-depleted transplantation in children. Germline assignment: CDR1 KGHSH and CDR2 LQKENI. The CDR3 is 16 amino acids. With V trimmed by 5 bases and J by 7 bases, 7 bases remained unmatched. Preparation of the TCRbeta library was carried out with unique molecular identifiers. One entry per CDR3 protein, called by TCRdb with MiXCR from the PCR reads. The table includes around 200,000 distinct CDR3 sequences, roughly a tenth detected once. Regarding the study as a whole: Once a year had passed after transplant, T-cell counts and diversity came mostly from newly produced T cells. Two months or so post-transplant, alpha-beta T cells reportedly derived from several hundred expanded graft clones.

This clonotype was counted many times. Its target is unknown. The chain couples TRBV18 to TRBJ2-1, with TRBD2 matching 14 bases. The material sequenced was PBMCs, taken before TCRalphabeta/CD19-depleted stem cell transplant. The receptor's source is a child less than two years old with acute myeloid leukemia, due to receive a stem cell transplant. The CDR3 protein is CASSSTGTSGRNEQFF. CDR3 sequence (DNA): TGTGCCAGCTCATCGACCGGGACTAGCGGGAGAAATGAGCAGTTCTTC.